This T cell receptor (beta chain) was documented in a study of blood T cells in healthy people across ages. PCR was performed a second time for roughly 6 to 12 cycles using a sample-barcoded 5' primer and a J-beta primer mix. Each CDR3 protein is one row after TCRdb ran MiXCR on the 5' RACE reads. The table lists roughly 1.9 million distinct CDR3 sequences, roughly two fifths of them singletons. The V end lost 3 bases, the J end lost 3 bases, and 13 bases lay between the germline ends. CDR3 length equals 14 residues. CDR1 is DFQATT, CDR2 SNEGSKA, per germline (reference sequence). This receptor was obtained from a human donor in good health. The chain couples TRBV20-1 to TRBJ2-3; D call uncertain. Sequenced input: blood. The CDR3 DNA reads TGCAGTGCTAGCGTAGTCATAAATACAGATACGCAGTATTTT. Translating it yields CSASVVINTDTQYF.